This TCR beta chain was profiled in a study of blood T cell repertoires in COVID-19. Here immunoSEQ multiplex PCR was the method, and the copy in TCRdb shows in-frame clones only, minus some. The table includes roughly 76,000 clones, 75% to 80% detected once. The CDR3 is made up of 14 amino acids. Trimming pared 3 bases from V and 2 bases from J, leaving 10 bases between. Germline CDR1 LGHDT, CDR2 YNNKEL (reference sequence). The chain is built from TRBV3-1 (or the pseudogene TRBV3-2) and TRBJ2-5; D remains ambiguous. The sequence derives from a human donor in a cohort sampled during active COVID-19. The sample was peripheral blood. CDR3 protein: CASSHVQLQETQYF. The CDR3 coding sequence is TGTGCCAGCAGCCATGTACAGTTGCAAGAGACCCAGTACTTC.